This entry describes one T cell receptor beta chain. Its target is unknown. This CDR3 is built from 12 residues. Trimming stripped 5 bases from V and 4 bases from J, with 9 bases between. Germline-derived CDR1 and CDR2 are SGHDT and YYEEEE. Here immunoSEQ multiplex PCR was the method, and the copy in TCRdb shows in-frame clones only, minus some. The table shows some 49,000 clones, with about 80% occurring only once. Time point defined: week 47, end of study. The investigators gave 300 ug of mutant IDH1 20-mer peptide in each vaccine dose, together with topical imiquimod. Patients carried new grade 3 or 4 IDH1-mutant astrocytomas lacking nuclear ATRX. This record comes from a study of a mutant IDH1 vaccine in newly diagnosed glioma.

This receptor was identified in a woman in her forties with glioma. Some clones in this sample may be carry-over from other donors' samples. The sequenced sample was PBMCs, obtained from a glioma patient whose treatment included an IDH1 peptide vaccine. This sequence joins TRBV5-6 and TRBJ1-1; tentative D call: TRBD1 (6 bases). CDR3 bases: TGTGCCAGCAGACAGGGTGGCACTGAAGCTTTCTTT. Residues: CASRQGGTEAFF.